The source of this T cell receptor beta chain is a study of OX40 agonist ivuxolimab in advanced cancers. Study context: Ivuxolimab, which patients received intravenously every 2 weeks, was dosed at 0.01 to 10 mg/kg. Study conclusions and caveats: CD4+ and CD8+ T cells in blood underwent clonal expansion by week 6 at 0.1 to 3.0 mg/kg.

Trimming cost V 1 base and J 5 bases; bases outside gene matches: 9. The germline gives CDR1 MDHEN, CDR2 SYDVKM. The CDR3 extends over 16 amino acids. Only in-frame clones appear in the TCRdb table, and some are missing; sequencing was by immunoSEQ multiplex PCR. The sample holds about 61,000 clones, 89% seen once. On this clone: No antigen is known for it.

This receptor was taken from an adult with an advanced solid tumor such as melanoma, head and neck, liver or kidney cancer. The J gene is TRBJ1-1, the V gene TRBV28; 8 bases are a match to TRBD1. The sequencing used CD4+ or CD8+ T cells sorted from blood, collected in a trial of the OX40 agonist ivuxolimab. The CDR3 nucleotides read TGTGCCAGCAGTTTATTGGGGCAGGGGGCAAGAACTGAAGCTTTCTTT. This sequence encodes CASSLLGQGARTEAFF.